This entry describes one TCR beta chain. TCRdb's table, derived via immunoSEQ multiplex PCR, lists solely in-frame clones and lacks some. The sample gives tens of thousands of clones, more than 75% of which show up once; 4% to 5% is in the top ten. V was pared by 7 bases and J by 9 bases, with 13 bases between. Germline-derived CDR1 and CDR2 are DFQATT and SNEGSKA (reference sequence). The CDR3 totals 11 residues. This sample is drawn from a study of T cell responses to AZD1222 COVID-19 vaccine. The rearrangement joins TRBV20-1 to TRBJ2-1; D is undetermined. Sequencing was performed on peripheral blood, taken on day 0 of AZD1222 vaccination. The clonotype originates from an adult in good health. The CDR3 nucleotides are TGCAGTGGATATAATCAGCGTGAGCAGTTCTTC. Translated: CSGYNQREQFF.